This TCR beta chain was obtained from a study of lymphopenia after photon versus proton radiotherapy. Produced via immunoSEQ multiplex PCR; TCRdb's table is partial and in-frame only. The sample has around 42,000 clones, 85% seen once. Study results and limitations: Relative stability marked proton patients; photon patients lost diversity and naive cells. After lymphocyte nadir, photon-treated repertoires showed oligoclonal expansion, especially CD8+ Temra.

The CDR3 is 13 residues long. V lost 7 bases, J lost 3 bases, and 10 bases lay in between. The V gene's germline CDR1 is SNHLY and CDR2 FYNNEI. This clone was picked up one time. Antigen unknown. The V call is TRBV2, the J call TRBJ2-1; D possibly corresponds to TRBD1 (5 bases). The origin of this receptor is a man aged 35 to 55 with gastric cancer. Here the sequenced sample was peripheral blood, taken from a patient treated with photon-based radiotherapy. CDR3 residues: CASKLDNYNEQFF. Here the CDR3 DNA reads TGTGCCAGCAAATTGGACAACTACAATGAGCAGTTCTTC.